The entry that follows covers one TCR beta chain sequence. The source of the sample is a study of T cell clones after liver transplantation. The CDR3 has 18 residues. Some clones are missing from TCRdb's copy, which holds only in-frame ones; the method was immunoSEQ multiplex PCR. Of more than 95,000 clones in the sample, roughly four fifths were seen once. Sequencing used CD4+ T cells from blood, obtained before liver transplant. V usage is TRBV7-5 and J usage is TRBJ2-5; the D call of TRBD1 is as the table states it, not checked on the DNA. TRBV7-5 is flagged as a pseudogene. This clonotype originated in a human donor who received a liver transplant. The CDR3 is CVRSSNQGNSSPEGAQYF. The CDR3 DNA reads as TGTGTCAGAAGCTCAAACCAGGGTAACTCGTCCCCTGAAGGGGCCCAGTACTTC.